The entry that follows covers one T cell receptor (beta chain) sequence. The method was immunoSEQ multiplex PCR; TCRdb's version includes in-frame clones alone and lacks a portion of them. This table holds about 70,000 clones, 85% to 95% found once. This record belongs to a study of lymphopenia after photon versus proton radiotherapy. The CDR3 has 14 residues. Germline CDR1 MNHNS, CDR2 SASEGT. The V gene lost 6 bases and the J gene lost 6 bases, with 18 bases spanning the gap. The chain links TRBV6-1 to TRBJ2-7, with D perhaps matching TRBD2 (7 bases). The specimen was peripheral blood, collected from a patient treated with photon-based radiotherapy. This clonotype was sampled from a woman in her thirties or forties with cholangiocarcinoma. CDR3 coding DNA: TGTGCCAGCAGCCTTCCCCCGGGGGGCCCCGAGCAGTACTTC. It specifies CASSLPPGGPEQYF.